This TCR beta chain was found in a study of T cells in Graves' hyperthyroidism and ophthalmopathy. This clonotype was seen many times. Antigen specificity is unknown. The study, taken as a whole, reports: In simple terms, a model built on 13 V-J features told ophthalmopathy apart from stable hyperthyroidism. Also found in blood were most expanded thyroid clonotypes above 0.001.

Germline CDR1 and CDR2: SGHTA and FQGTGA. The CDR3 covers 15 residues. With 5 bases removed from V and 4 bases from J, the gap between germline ends came to 18 bases. If no ophthalmopathy progression occurred within 18 months, Graves' hyperthyroidism was stable. Lactation, pregnancy, other autoimmune disease or uncontrolled infection led to exclusion of patients. The investigators amplified TCR beta CDR3 regions from RNA transcripts. Using the HTBI primer set, a first-round RT-PCR was run on the TCR CDR3. Using its own MiXCR run on the multiplex PCR reads, TCRdb lists one record per CDR3 protein. The sample records under 250,000 distinct CDR3 sequences, 17% being singletons.

This sequence joins TRBV7-3 and TRBJ2-7; D remains ambiguous. The TCR sequence derives from a man aged 45 to 65 with Graves' hyperthyroidism. Sample: blood. The DNA for the CDR3 is TGTGCCAGCAGCCGTCAGACTGTTAATGAGTACGAGCAGTACTTC. Encoded protein: CASSRQTVNEYEQYF.